Listed below are T cell receptor beta chains from one sample, sequenced in a study of cytomegalovirus exposure and HLA in healthy donors. The data were produced by immunoSEQ multiplex PCR, yet TCRdb's version contains in-frame clones alone and is incomplete. Among fewer than 150,000 clones listed, 82% were seen once. The material sequenced was PBMCs. Source of these receptors: a woman between 18 and 30 years old in good health and CMV-seronegative. Both conserved end residues are part of each CDR3. The D gene is left open where the match is weak. For some rows the clone size is stated as once, few or many, or as a class when expanded; others skip it.

j_call | v_call | clone_size | d_call | cdr3_nt | cdr3_aa
TRBJ1-1 | TRBV2 | - | - | TGTGCCAGCACCTATCAGGCGAACACTGAAGCTTTCTTT | CASTYQANTEAFF
TRBJ1-5 | TRBV7-2 | - | - | TGTGCCAGCAGCTTAGACAGTGCCAGCAATCAGCCCCAGCATTTT | CASSLDSASNQPQHF
TRBJ2-7 | TRBV29-1 | - | TRBD1 | TGCAGCGTTGGAGGTAGGGACAGGGCGTACTTC | CSVGGRDRAYF
TRBJ2-5 | TRBV19 | - | TRBD1 | TGTGCCAGTAGTCAGACAGGGTCTCTGGAGACCCAGTACTTC | CASSQTGSLETQYF
TRBJ2-1 | TRBV2 | - | TRBD1 | TGTGCCAGCAGGTCTTGGGACAGGGGGCGGAATGAGCAGTTCTTC | CASRSWDRGRNEQFF
TRBJ1-1 | TRBV18 | - | - | TGTGCCAGCTCAAACAGACAGCACATGAACACTGAAGCTTTCTTT | CASSNRQHMNTEAFF
TRBJ1-2 | TRBV18 | - | - | TGTGCCAGCTCTCCTACTCGGACAGTGTTTGAGGGCTATGGCTACACCTTC | CASSPTRTVFEGYGYTF
TRBJ1-6 | TRBV7-9 | - | - | TGTGCCACAACCGACAGGTCGTTCGATTCACCCCTCCACTTT | CATTDRSFDSPLHF
TRBJ2-1 | TRBV11-2 | - | TRBD2 | TGTGCCAGCAGCTTCCTACAAATGGGACTAGCGGGAGCACCTGAGCAGTTCTTC | CASSFLQMGLAGAPEQFF
TRBJ1-1 | TRBV5-1 | - | - | TGCGCCAGCAATATTATGTACGGGAACACTGAAGCTTTCTTT | CASNIMYGNTEAFF
TRBJ1-1 | TRBV19 | - | TRBD1 | TGTGCCAGTAGTATCGACGCGGACAGGGGGCGAACGAGAACTGAAGCTTTCTTT | CASSIDADRGRTRTEAFF
TRBJ2-3 | TRBV27 | once | TRBD2 | TGTGCCAGCTGGCCGCGGGGGGCGGGCACAGATACGCAGTATTTT | CASWPRGAGTDTQYF
TRBJ2-1 | TRBV11-3 | - | - | TGTGCCAGCAGTTTAAGGAGAAATGAGCAGTTCTTC | CASSLRRNEQFF
TRBJ2-3 | TRBV2 | - | - | TGTGCCAGCAGCCCTGGACCAGTGCGGGGTAGAACAGATACGCAGTATTTT | CASSPGPVRGRTDTQYF
TRBJ2-7 | TRBV28 | once | - | TGTGCCAGCAGTTTACTCCGCGGGGAGCAGTACTTC | CASSLLRGEQYF
TRBJ1-6 | TRBV27 | - | - | TGTGCCAGCCTTTCCCTTAGGGGTAATTCACCCCTCCACTTT | CASLSLRGNSPLHF
TRBJ1-1 | TRBV7-2 | - | - | TGTGCCAGCAGCTTCCGTGCCAGCGGGGACACTGAAGCTTTCTTT | CASSFRASGDTEAFF
TRBJ1-1 | TRBV10-3 | - | - | TGTGCCATCAGTGACATCGGGGTGACTGAAGCTTTCTTT | CAISDIGVTEAFF
TRBJ1-2 | TRBV5-1 | few | TRBD1 | TGCGCCAGCAGCCGGGACAGTAACTATGGCTACACCTTC | CASSRDSNYGYTF
TRBJ2-2 | TRBV27 | - | TRBD1 | TGTGCCAGCAGTTTAGTGAGACAGGGAACTACCGGGGAGCTGTTTTTT | CASSLVRQGTTGELFF
TRBJ2-7 | TRBV13 | - | - | TGTGCCAGCAGCCCCCGGCAGGGGATAGGGTACGAGCAGTACTTC | CASSPRQGIGYEQYF
TRBJ2-1 | TRBV10-3 | - | - | TGTGCCATCAGTGAGTACAGCGGAGACTACAATGAGCAGTTCTTC | CAISEYSGDYNEQFF
TRBJ2-5 | TRBV29-1 | - | - | TGCAGCGTTATTACGGGAGCTGGGGAGACCCAGTACTTC | CSVITGAGETQYF
TRBJ2-1 | TRBV7-9 | - | TRBD2 | TGTGCCAGCAGCAAACCGGGACTAGCGGGGGTTCGGGAGCAGTTCTTC | CASSKPGLAGVREQFF
TRBJ2-5 | TRBV7-6 | - | TRBD2 | TGTGCCAGCAGCTTATCAGCGGGGGTCACCCAAGAGACCCAGTACTTC | CASSLSAGVTQETQYF
TRBJ2-5 | TRBV13 | - | TRBD2 | TGTGCCAGCAGCGCTACTAGCGGGGGAGCTAAACAAGAGACCCAGTACTTC | CASSATSGGAKQETQYF